The 17 T cell receptor beta chains below all came from one sample that was sequenced in a study of OX40 agonist ivuxolimab in advanced cancers. The repertoire was sequenced with immunoSEQ multiplex PCR; TCRdb's copy has only in-frame clones and lacks some. The sample shows approximately 10,000 clones, 70% to 80% of them seen only once. The source was CD4+ or CD8+ T cells sorted from blood, collected in a trial of the OX40 agonist ivuxolimab. The receptors shown here come from an adult with an advanced solid tumor such as melanoma, head and neck, liver or kidney cancer.

This chain uses TRBV11-1 with TRBJ2-3; 7 nucleotides agree with TRBD2. There are 17 residues in the CDR3. Trimming took 3 bases from V and 5 from J; bases not matched to a gene: 14. Germline V gene lookup returns CDR1 SGHAT and CDR2 FQDESV (reference sequence). CDR3 sequence reads: CASSFLGVGGAEDTQYF. CDR3 in DNA: TGTGCCAGCAGCTTCTTAGGAGTGGGAGGGGCGGAAGATACGCAGTATTTT.

The chain carries TRBV10-3 and TRBJ2-7; a possible D gene is TRBD2 (5 bases). From germline, CDR1 is ENHRY and CDR2 SYGVKD. The CDR3 length is 15 residues. Trimming took off 5 bases at V and 2 bases at J, with 16 bases between the two ends. The DNA of the CDR3 is TGTGCCATCAGTTCAGATGGAGGACGGACCTACGAGCAGTACTTC. Its protein is CAISSDGGRTYEQYF.

The chain uses TRBV7-9 and TRBJ2-5; D not resolved. This CDR3 has 14 amino acids. Trimming cost V 5 bases and J 5 bases, with 15 bases left between them. Germline V gives CDR1 SEHNR, CDR2 FQNEAQ (reference sequence). CDR3 protein: CASSPVVGRETQYF. The CDR3 DNA sequence: TGTGCCAGCAGCCCAGTGGTAGGACGGGAGACCCAGTACTTC.

The rearrangement joins TRBV25-1 to TRBJ1-5; D gene ambiguous. There are 16 residues in the CDR3. Germline V gene sequence: CDR1 MGHDK, CDR2 SYGVNS. Trimming left V 3 bases short and J 2 bases short, with 14 bases between. CDR3 sequence: CASSDPPGRGNQPQHF. In DNA, the CDR3 is TGTGCCAGCAGTGACCCCCCAGGACGAGGCAATCAGCCCCAGCATTTT.

V gene TRBV7-3 combines with J gene TRBJ2-2, with TRBD2 matching over 10 bases. Germline V gene lookup returns CDR1 SGHTA and CDR2 FQGTGA. The V gene end was trimmed by 5 bases and the J gene end by 4 bases; junction bases not matched to a gene: 7. CDR3 size: 16 residues. The CDR3 reads CASSEPGLASTGELFF. For the CDR3, the DNA is TGTGCCAGCAGCGAACCGGGACTAGCGTCCACCGGGGAGCTGTTTTTT.

The chain uses TRBV28 and TRBJ2-1; D is undetermined. In germline, CDR1 is MDHEN, CDR2 SYDVKM. CDR3 length: 14 amino acids. V was clipped by 3 bases and J by 8 bases, with 14 bases between them. CDR3 DNA sequence: TGTGCCAGCAGTTTTTTAGACCGGAGCTATGAGCAGTTCTTC. This encodes CASSFLDRSYEQFF.

DNA of the CDR3: TGTGCCAGCAGTGGCATTTTAGCGGGAGAGGCCGGGGAGCTGTTTTTT. Residues: CASSGILAGEAGELFF. The chain recombines TRBV6-1 with TRBJ2-2, with 9 nucleotides matching TRBD2. CDR3 length: 16 amino acids. V lost 4 bases and J lost 6; bases outside the gene matches: 9. Germline-derived CDR1 and CDR2 are MNHNS and SASEGT.

V usage is TRBV28 and J usage is TRBJ1-5, with D tentatively TRBD1 (5 bases). CDR3 length: 15 residues. The V gene lost 5 bases and the J gene lost 8 bases, with 19 bases spanning the gap. Per germline, CDR1 MDHEN and CDR2 SYDVKM. The CDR3 DNA reads TGTGCCAGCAGTCCAAAACTCCAGGGCAACGAGCCCCAGCATTTT. It codes for CASSPKLQGNEPQHF.

The genes are TRBV27 and TRBJ1-1; a weak D match, TRBD1 (5 bases). The V gene's germline CDR1 is MNHEY and CDR2 SMNVEV (reference sequence). V lost 3 bases, J lost 1 base, and 6 bases lay in between. The CDR3 runs 13 residues. The CDR3 is CASSFRGNTEAFF. The DNA for the CDR3 is TGTGCCAGCAGTTTTAGGGGGAACACTGAAGCTTTCTTT.

This rearrangement joins TRBV28 to TRBJ2-3; TRBD1 is a possible D gene (6 bases). The V gene's germline CDR1 is MDHEN and CDR2 SYDVKM. V lost 5 bases and J lost 0, with 18 bases in between. The CDR3 consists of 17 residues. For the CDR3, the DNA is TGTGCCAGCAGTCACGAGGGACAAAGTTTTAGCACAGATACGCAGTATTTT. Its translation is CASSHEGQSFSTDTQYF.

The chain employs TRBV5-4 and TRBJ2-3; D remains unclear. V was clipped by 4 bases and J by 6 bases, with 12 bases between them. The CDR3 sequence is 13 residues long. Per germline, CDR1 SGHNT and CDR2 YYREEE (reference sequence). This chain's CDR3 is CASSPSLLDTQYF. The CDR3 DNA follows: TGTGCCAGCAGCCCTTCCCTGCTGGATACGCAGTATTTT.

The table lists this clone with a few counts. The V call is TRBV11-2, the J call TRBJ2-7; 8 bases match TRBD2. The V gene end was trimmed by 1 base and the J gene end by 6 bases; junction bases not matched to a gene: 5. The CDR3 length is 14 residues. Germline V gene sequence: CDR1 SGHAT, CDR2 FQNNGV. The CDR3 reads CASSLAAGEVEQYF. The CDR3 DNA is TGTGCCAGCAGCTTAGCAGCGGGAGAGGTCGAGCAGTACTTC.

This chain links TRBV5-1 with TRBJ1-2, with TRBD1 as a possible D gene (6 bases). The germline V gene encodes CDR1 SGHRS and CDR2 YFSETQ. V lost 0 bases, J lost 6 bases, and 12 bases lay in between. The CDR3 loop spans 14 amino acids. The CDR3 is CASSLDRELDGYTF. In DNA form, the CDR3 reads TGCGCCAGCAGCTTGGACAGGGAATTAGATGGCTACACCTTC.

The J gene is TRBJ1-2, the V gene TRBV28; maybe TRBD1 (6 bases). CDR3 length: 13 residues. Germline V gene data show CDR1 as MDHEN and CDR2 as SYDVKM. Trimming took 6 bases from V and 5 from J, leaving 13 bases between them. DNA for the CDR3: TGTGCCAGCAGCCCACAGGGAATTTATGGCTACACCTTC. It yields the protein CASSPQGIYGYTF.

In its sample, this clone is medium-sized. The chain couples TRBV7-3 to TRBJ2-1; weak D call: TRBD2 (5 bases). Germline V gene data show CDR1 as SGHTA and CDR2 as FQGTGA. Trimming shortened V by 2 bases and J by 5 bases, and 13 bases separated the two germline ends. This CDR3 spans 15 amino acids. The CDR3 region has the DNA TGTGCCAGCAGCTTAGGGTTAGCGACCCACAATGAGCAGTTCTTC. Amino acid sequence: CASSLGLATHNEQFF.

The V gene is TRBV29-1, the J gene TRBJ1-2; 8 bases are a match to TRBD1. V lost 8 bases and J lost 3; bases outside the gene matches: 8. The germline gives CDR1 SQVTM, CDR2 ANQGSEA. The CDR3 totals 13 residues. The CDR3 bases are TGCAGCCTCAGGGGGCCAGGGGACTATGGCTACACCTTC. It translates to CSLRGPGDYGYTF.

The rearrangement links TRBV29-1 to TRBJ2-3; 7 bases match TRBD2. CDR1 SQVTM and CDR2 ANQGSEA come from the germline V gene. The V segment lost 8 bases and the J segment 3 bases; nucleotides outside the gene matches: 20. There are 17 residues in the CDR3. The CDR3 is CSTWIGGRALGTDTQYF. CDR3 coding DNA: TGCAGCACCTGGATCGGAGGGAGGGCCTTGGGGACAGATACGCAGTATTTT.